This TCR beta chain was recorded in a study of cytomegalovirus exposure and HLA in healthy donors. General study results and limits: Rates of TCR association differed by HLA locus in a later analysis, with DRB1 highest and HLA-C lowest. The listing of 150 or so TCR beta chains classed them as cytomegalovirus-associated. Information on immune exposure was restricted to one variable (CMV serostatus).

In regard to this clone: Its antigen is not known.

PCR used 60 Vbeta primers and 13 Jbeta primers. Sequencing was performed with immunoSEQ multiplex PCR; in TCRdb, only in-frame clones are kept and a portion is missing. The table shows more than 80,000 clones, with roughly 75% occurring only once. The sequence came from a man between 35 and 55 years old in good health and CMV-seronegative. Source material: PBMCs.

The CDR3 loop is CASSTRDRTNTEAFF. The CDR3 DNA reads as TGTGCCAGCAGCACCCGGGACAGGACGAACACTGAAGCTTTCTTT. The chain recombines TRBV9 with TRBJ1-1; 8 bases are a match to TRBD1. CDR1 is SGDLS, CDR2 YYNGEE, per germline. CDR3 size: 15 residues. The ends lost 4 bases at V and 1 base at J; junction bases unmatched: 6.